This T cell receptor beta chain was found in a study of technical replicates of blood from a handful of donors. TCRdb keeps only in-frame clones here, not all; method: immunoSEQ multiplex PCR. The sample carries fewer than 85,000 clones, around 94% recorded once. The V gene's germline CDR1 is MNHEY and CDR2 SVGAGI. Trimming at V came to 5 bases and at J to 1 base, leaving 3 bases not matched to a gene. This CDR3 region has 14 residues. The clonotype comes from a human donor in good health. The chain couples TRBV6-5 to TRBJ1-1; 8 bases are shared with TRBD1. Sequenced: T cells isolated from PBMCs. In DNA form, the CDR3 reads TGTGCCAGCAGTACCGGACAGGGGAACACTGAAGCTTTCTTT. Protein sequence: CASSTGQGNTEAFF.